The 10 T cell receptor beta chains below all came from one sample that was sequenced in a study of T cells in Graves' hyperthyroidism and ophthalmopathy. The source material, RNA transcripts, was used to amplify TCR beta CDR3 regions. The primer set for the first-round RT-PCR of the TCR CDR3 was HTBI. Via MiXCR, TCRdb re-called the multiplex PCR reads, giving one row per CDR3 protein. The sample records 560,000 or so distinct CDR3 sequences, 20% being singletons. Input material: blood. The receptor source for this set is a man aged 35 to 55 with Graves' ophthalmopathy.

This clonotype was detected a few times. The gene calls are TRBV24-1 and TRBJ2-3; 13 positions agree with TRBD2. J lost 2 bases, V lost 7 bases, and 11 bases had no gene match. Germline lookup yields CDR1 KGHDR and CDR2 SFDVKD. The CDR3 has 18 amino acids. The CDR3: CATRGTSGNADHTDTQYF. CDR3 in DNA: TGTGCCACCAGGGGGACTAGCGGGAACGCCGATCACACAGATACGCAGTATTTT.

This clonotype has ten or more counts. This CDR3 reads CASDPGGARTDTQYF. CDR3 in DNA: TGTGCCAGCGACCCGGGCGGAGCGAGAACAGATACGCAGTATTTT. The J gene is TRBJ2-3, the V gene TRBV5-8; D gene uncertain. The CDR3 totals 15 residues. The V end was cut by 7 bases, the J end by 3 bases, with 18 bases between. Germline V gene sequence: CDR1 SGHTS, CDR2 YDEGEE.

This clonotype was seen repeatedly, ten times or more. The V and J genes are TRBV7-9 and TRBJ2-5; no firm D call. The CDR3 spans 16 residues. The germline V and J ends were trimmed by 5 bases and 2 bases, with 18 bases remaining between them. Looked up from germline, CDR1 is SEHNR and CDR2 is FQNEAQ (reference sequence). The CDR3, as DNA: TGTGCCAGCAGCCCCAGAGTGGGTACTACACAAGAGACCCAGTACTTC. Amino acid sequence: CASSPRVGTTQETQYF. Together with reference TRBV7-9 and TRBJ2-5, the CDR3 gives the full variable domain: DTGVSQNPRHKITKRGQNVTFRCDPISEHNRLYWYRQTLGQGPEFLTYFQNEAQLEKSRLLSDRFSAERPKGSFSTLEIQRTEQGDSAMYLCASSPRVGTTQETQYFGPGTRLLVL.

This clonotype was seen more than once but under ten times. The V call is TRBV10-3, the J call TRBJ2-2; D gene ambiguous. Germline V gives CDR1 ENHRY, CDR2 SYGVKD. Trimming took 0 bases from V and 5 from J, leaving 10 bases between them. This CDR3 is built from 15 residues. The CDR3 sequence is CAISESPEGTGELFF. CDR3 DNA sequence: TGTGCCATCAGTGAGTCCCCCGAAGGGACCGGGGAGCTGTTTTTT.

The chain combines TRBV6-2 or TRBV6-3 with TRBJ2-7; maybe TRBD2 (6 bases). Between the trimmed V and J ends, which lost 5 bases and 2 bases, there was a span of 19 bases. The CDR3 has 16 amino acids. The germline gives CDR1 MNHEY, CDR2 SVGEGT. The CDR3 DNA is TGTGCCAGCAGTGAAGAAGCAACCTTAGCGGCCTACGAGCAGTACTTC. This encodes CASSEEATLAAYEQYF.

This clonotype came up a few times. The chain recombines TRBV20-1 with TRBJ2-7; D remains ambiguous. Trimming took 7 bases from V and 1 from J, leaving 5 bases between them. CDR1 is DFQATT and CDR2 is SNEGSKA in the germline V gene (reference sequence). CDR3 length equals 10 residues. DNA for the CDR3: TGCAGTGGTGTTTCCTACGAGCAGTACTTC. Translated, it gives CSGVSYEQYF.

This clonotype was seen ten or more times. J is TRBJ2-7 and V is TRBV7-6, with no clear D. V was shortened by 1 base and J by 6 bases, with 13 bases between the two germline ends. Germline CDR1 is SGHVS and CDR2 is FNYEAQ. The CDR3 sequence is 14 residues long. The CDR3 here is CASSLVPDAREQYF. The CDR3 DNA sequence: TGTGCCAGCAGCTTAGTCCCCGACGCGCGCGAGCAGTACTTC.

This clonotype was detected once. The V and J genes are TRBV28 and TRBJ2-7, with D possibly being TRBD2 (7 bases). Germline assignment: CDR1 MDHEN and CDR2 SYDVKM. Between the trimmed V and J ends, which lost 4 bases and 7 bases, there was a span of 20 bases. This CDR3 region has 15 residues. The CDR3 DNA reads as TGTGCCAGCAGTTACCCCGGAGGGGGGGCTGATGAGCAGTACTTC. Amino acids: CASSYPGGGADEQYF.

This clonotype appeared many times. The V call is TRBV9, the J call TRBJ2-5, with TRBD2 identical over 9 bases. The germline CDR1 and CDR2 sequences are SGDLS and YYNGEE. V shed 2 bases and J 5 bases; nucleotides not matched to a gene: 10. The CDR3 sequence is 16 residues long. For the CDR3, the DNA is TGTGCCAGCAGCGTGGGGGCCGCGACTAGCGGCGAGACCCAGTACTTC. The encoded protein is CASSVGAATSGETQYF.

This clonotype appeared many times. DNA of the CDR3: TGTGCCAGCAGTGGGGAGCGGGAGGCCTCCTACGAGCAGTACTTC. Protein product: CASSGEREASYEQYF. V and J are TRBV6-2 or TRBV6-3 and TRBJ2-7, with 9 positions matching TRBD2. CDR3 length: 15 amino acids. After removal of 5 bases from V and 0 bases from J, the junction contained 5 bases not matched to a gene. The germline V gene encodes CDR1 MNHEY and CDR2 SVGEGT.